The T cell receptor (beta chain) under discussion was sequenced for a study of blood T cell repertoires in COVID-19. Profiled with immunoSEQ multiplex PCR; TCRdb holds only in-frame clones, not every one. The table has about 330,000 clones, 85% to 90% seen once; the top ten hold 10%. The V gene lost 0 bases and the J gene lost 0 bases, with 11 bases spanning the gap. The CDR3 covers 16 residues. Germline-derived CDR1 and CDR2 are SGHRS and YFSETQ. The receptor was derived from a woman younger than 30 who had recovered from COVID-19. What was sequenced was PBMCs or T cells enriched from blood (not recorded which). The chain is built from TRBV5-1 and TRBJ2-3; D is ambiguous. This CDR3 reads CASSLEAGSSTDTQYF. In DNA, the CDR3 is TGCGCCAGCAGCTTGGAAGCAGGCTCTAGCACAGATACGCAGTATTTT.